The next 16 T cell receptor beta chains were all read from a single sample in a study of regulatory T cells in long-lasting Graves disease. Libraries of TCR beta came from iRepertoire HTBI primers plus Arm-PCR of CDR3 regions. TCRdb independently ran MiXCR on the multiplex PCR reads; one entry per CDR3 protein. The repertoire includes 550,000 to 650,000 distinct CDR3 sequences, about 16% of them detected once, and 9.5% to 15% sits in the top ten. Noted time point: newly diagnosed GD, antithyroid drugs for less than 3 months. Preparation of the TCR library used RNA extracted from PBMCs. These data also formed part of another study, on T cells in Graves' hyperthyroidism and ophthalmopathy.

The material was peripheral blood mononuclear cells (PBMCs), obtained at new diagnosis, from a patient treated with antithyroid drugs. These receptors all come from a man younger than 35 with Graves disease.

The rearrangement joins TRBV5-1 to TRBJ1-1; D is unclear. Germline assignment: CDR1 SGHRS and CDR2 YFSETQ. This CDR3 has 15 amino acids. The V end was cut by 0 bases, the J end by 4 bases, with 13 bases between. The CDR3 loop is CASSLVSRKSTEAFF. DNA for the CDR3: TGCGCCAGCAGCTTGGTTTCTCGGAAGAGCACTGAAGCTTTCTTT.

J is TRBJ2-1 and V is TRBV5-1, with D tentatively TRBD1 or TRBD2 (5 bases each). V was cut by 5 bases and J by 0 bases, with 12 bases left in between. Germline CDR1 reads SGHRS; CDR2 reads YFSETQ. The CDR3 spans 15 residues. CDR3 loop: CASRTEGTSYNEQFF. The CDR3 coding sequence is TGCGCCAGCAGGACAGAGGGGACCTCCTACAATGAGCAGTTCTTC.

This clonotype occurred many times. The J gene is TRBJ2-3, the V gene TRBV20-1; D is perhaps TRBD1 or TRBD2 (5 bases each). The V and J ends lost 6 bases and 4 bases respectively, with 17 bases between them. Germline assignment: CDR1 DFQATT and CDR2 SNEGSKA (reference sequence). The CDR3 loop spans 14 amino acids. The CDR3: CSAHTGTQPDTQYF. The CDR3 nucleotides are TGCAGTGCCCATACCGGGACCCAACCAGATACGCAGTATTTT.

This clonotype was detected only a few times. CDR3 amino acids: CASRGGFSVGEQFF. The CDR3 coding sequence is TGTGCCAGCAGGGGGGGGTTTAGCGTCGGCGAGCAGTTCTTC. The genes are TRBV12-3 or TRBV12-4 and TRBJ2-1; 7 bases map to TRBD2. Unmatched junction bases numbered 12, after V lost 6 bases and J lost 10 bases. The CDR3 has 14 amino acids.

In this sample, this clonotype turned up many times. Here the CDR3 reads CSASKGGSDEQYF. In nucleotides, the CDR3 is TGCAGTGCTTCGAAAGGCGGGAGCGACGAGCAGTACTTC. The J gene is TRBJ2-7, the V gene TRBV20-1, with 7 bases matching TRBD2. The CDR3 sequence is 13 residues long. V lost 5 bases to trimming and J lost 5 bases; unmatched junction nucleotides: 9. Germline CDR1 is DFQATT and CDR2 is SNEGSKA (reference sequence).

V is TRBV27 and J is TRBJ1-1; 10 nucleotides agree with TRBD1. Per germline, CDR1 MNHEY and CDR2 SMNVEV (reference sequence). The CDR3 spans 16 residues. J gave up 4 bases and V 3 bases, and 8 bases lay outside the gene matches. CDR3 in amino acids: CASSLTGQGLGTEAFF. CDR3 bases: TGTGCCAGCAGTTTGACGGGACAGGGGTTGGGCACTGAAGCTTTCTTT.

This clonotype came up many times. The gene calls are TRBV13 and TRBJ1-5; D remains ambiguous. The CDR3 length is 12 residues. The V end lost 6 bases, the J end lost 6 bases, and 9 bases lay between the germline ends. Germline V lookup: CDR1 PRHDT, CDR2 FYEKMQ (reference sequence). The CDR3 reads CASSLGSQPQHF. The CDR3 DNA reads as TGTGCCAGCAGTTTGGGAAGTCAGCCCCAGCATTTT.

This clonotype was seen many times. This CDR3 reads CASSQDGSTGVLSYEQYF. In DNA, the CDR3 is TGTGCCAGCAGCCAAGACGGTTCTACAGGGGTCCTCTCCTACGAGCAGTACTTC. The chain carries TRBV3-1 and TRBJ2-7; 7 bases are a match to TRBD1. From germline, CDR1 is LGHDT and CDR2 YNNKEL (reference sequence). V was clipped by 0 bases and J by 0 bases; unmatched bases: 11. This CDR3 contains 18 residues.

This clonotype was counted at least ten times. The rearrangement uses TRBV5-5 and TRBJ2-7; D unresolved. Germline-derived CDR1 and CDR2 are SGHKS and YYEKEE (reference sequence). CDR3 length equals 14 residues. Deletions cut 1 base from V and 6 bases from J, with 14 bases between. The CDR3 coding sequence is TGTGCCAGCAGCTTGTCCTCCACCTCCGGCGAGCAGTACTTC. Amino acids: CASSLSSTSGEQYF.

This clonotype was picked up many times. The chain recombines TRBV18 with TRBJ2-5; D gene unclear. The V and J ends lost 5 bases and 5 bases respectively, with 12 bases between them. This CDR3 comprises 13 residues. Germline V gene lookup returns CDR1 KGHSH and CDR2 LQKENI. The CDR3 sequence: CASSAIGRETQYF. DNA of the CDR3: TGTGCCAGCTCAGCCATAGGTCGGGAGACCCAGTACTTC.

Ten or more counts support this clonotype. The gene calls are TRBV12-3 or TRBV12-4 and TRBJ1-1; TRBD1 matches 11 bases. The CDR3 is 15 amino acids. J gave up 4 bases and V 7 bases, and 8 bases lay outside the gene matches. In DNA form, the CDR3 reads TGTGCCAGCACTCACACCGGGACAGGGGGCACTGAAGCTTTCTTT. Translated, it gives CASTHTGTGGTEAFF.

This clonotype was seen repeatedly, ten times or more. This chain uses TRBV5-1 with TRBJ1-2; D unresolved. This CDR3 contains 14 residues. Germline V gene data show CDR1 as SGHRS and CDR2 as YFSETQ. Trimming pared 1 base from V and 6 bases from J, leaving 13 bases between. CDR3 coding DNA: TGCGCCAGCAGCTTGCCCCGGGCCGGGGATGGCTACACCTTC. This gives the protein CASSLPRAGDGYTF.

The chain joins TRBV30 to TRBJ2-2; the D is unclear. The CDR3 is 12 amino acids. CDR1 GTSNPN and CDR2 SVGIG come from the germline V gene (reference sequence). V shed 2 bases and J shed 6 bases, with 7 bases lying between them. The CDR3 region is CAWSPGPGELFF. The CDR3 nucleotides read TGTGCCTGGAGTCCAGGCCCCGGGGAGCTGTTTTTT.

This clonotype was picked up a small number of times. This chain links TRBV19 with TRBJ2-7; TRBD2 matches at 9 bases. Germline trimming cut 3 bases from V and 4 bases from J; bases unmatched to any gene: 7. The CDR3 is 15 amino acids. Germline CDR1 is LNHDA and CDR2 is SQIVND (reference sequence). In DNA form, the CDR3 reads TGTGCCAGTAGTATTGAGCCTAGCGGGGTTTACGAGCAGTACTTC. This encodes CASSIEPSGVYEQYF. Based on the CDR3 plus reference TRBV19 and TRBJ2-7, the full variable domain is DGGITQSPKYLFRKEGQNVTLSCEQNLNHDAMYWYRQDPGQGLRLIYYSQIVNDFQKGDIAEGYSVSREKKESFPLTVTSAQKNPTAFYLCASSIEPSGVYEQYFGPGTRLTVT.

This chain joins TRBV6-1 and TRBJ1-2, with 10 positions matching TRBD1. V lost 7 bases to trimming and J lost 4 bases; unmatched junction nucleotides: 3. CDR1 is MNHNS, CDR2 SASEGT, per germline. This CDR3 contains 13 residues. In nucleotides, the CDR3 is TGTGCCAGCACCAGGGACAGGGGCTATGGCTACACCTTC. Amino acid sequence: CASTRDRGYGYTF.

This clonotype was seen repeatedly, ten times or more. CDR3 residues: CASSLPAGGKSYNEQFF. CDR3 sequence (DNA): TGTGCCAGCAGCTTACCAGCGGGAGGGAAATCCTACAATGAGCAGTTCTTC. The J gene is TRBJ2-1, the V gene TRBV13, with 10 bases lining up with TRBD2. V was pared by 2 bases and J by 1 base, with 5 bases of the junction left unmatched. The CDR3 has 17 residues. In germline, CDR1 is PRHDT, CDR2 FYEKMQ (reference sequence).